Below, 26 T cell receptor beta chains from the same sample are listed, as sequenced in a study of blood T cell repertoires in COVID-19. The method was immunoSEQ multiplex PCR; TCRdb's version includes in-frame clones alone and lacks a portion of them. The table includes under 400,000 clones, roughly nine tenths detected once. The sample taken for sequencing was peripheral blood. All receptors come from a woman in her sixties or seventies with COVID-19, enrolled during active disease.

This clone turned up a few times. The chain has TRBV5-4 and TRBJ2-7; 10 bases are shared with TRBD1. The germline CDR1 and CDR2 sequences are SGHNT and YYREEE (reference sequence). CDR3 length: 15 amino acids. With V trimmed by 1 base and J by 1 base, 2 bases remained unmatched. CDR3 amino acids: CASSLRTGGSYEQYF. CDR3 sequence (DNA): TGTGCCAGCAGCTTGCGGACAGGGGGGTCCTACGAGCAGTACTTC.

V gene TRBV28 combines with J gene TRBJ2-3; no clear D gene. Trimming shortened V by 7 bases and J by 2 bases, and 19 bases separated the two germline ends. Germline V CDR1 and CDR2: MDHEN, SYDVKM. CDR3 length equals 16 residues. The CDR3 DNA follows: TGTGCCAGCACCTCCTCGAAGCGAAGTTACACAGATACGCAGTATTTT. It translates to CASTSSKRSYTDTQYF.

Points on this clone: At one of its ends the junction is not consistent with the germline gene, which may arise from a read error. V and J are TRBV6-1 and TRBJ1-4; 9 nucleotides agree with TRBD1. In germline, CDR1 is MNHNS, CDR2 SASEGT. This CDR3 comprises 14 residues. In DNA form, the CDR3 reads TGTGCCAGCAGCGAAGGCCCGGGACAGGGAAAACTGTTTTTT. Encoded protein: CASSEGPGQGKLFF.

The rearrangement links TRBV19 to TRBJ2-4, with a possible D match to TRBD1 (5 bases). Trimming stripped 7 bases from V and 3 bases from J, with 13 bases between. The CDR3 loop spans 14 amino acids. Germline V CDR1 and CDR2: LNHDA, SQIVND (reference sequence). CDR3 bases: TGTGCCAGTACCCTCTCAGACAGCAAAAACATTCAGTACTTC. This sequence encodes CASTLSDSKNIQYF.

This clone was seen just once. CDR3 nucleotide sequence: TGTGCCAGCAGTCCAGACGGGACTACGTATGGCTACACCTTC. Its translation is CASSPDGTTYGYTF. The chain uses TRBV7-3 and TRBJ1-2; a weak D match, TRBD1 (5 bases). V was pared by 6 bases and J by 5 bases, with 16 bases between. From germline, CDR1 is SGHTA and CDR2 FQGTGA. This CDR3 is 14 amino acids long.

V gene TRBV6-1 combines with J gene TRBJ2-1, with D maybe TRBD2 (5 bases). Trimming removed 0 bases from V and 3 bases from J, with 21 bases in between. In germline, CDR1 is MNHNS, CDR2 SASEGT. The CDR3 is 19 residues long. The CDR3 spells CASSEAGVGRNLIYNEQFF. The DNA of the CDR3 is TGTGCCAGCAGTGAAGCCGGGGTCGGGCGGAACCTAATCTACAATGAGCAGTTCTTC.

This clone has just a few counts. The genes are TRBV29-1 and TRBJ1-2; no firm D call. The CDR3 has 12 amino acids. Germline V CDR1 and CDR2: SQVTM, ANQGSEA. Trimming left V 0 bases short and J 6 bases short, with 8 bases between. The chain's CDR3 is CSVEEGVDGYTF. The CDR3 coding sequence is TGCAGCGTTGAAGAGGGAGTAGATGGCTACACCTTC.

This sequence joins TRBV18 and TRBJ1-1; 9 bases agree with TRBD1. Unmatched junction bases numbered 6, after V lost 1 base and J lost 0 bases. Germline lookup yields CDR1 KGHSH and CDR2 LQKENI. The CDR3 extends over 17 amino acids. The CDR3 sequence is CASSPRLTGGVNTEAFF. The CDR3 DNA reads TGTGCCAGCTCACCACGCTTGACAGGGGGAGTGAACACTGAAGCTTTCTTT.

For the CDR3, the DNA is TGTGCCAGCAGTCCGATCGCAGGGTTCGGAAGCAATCAGCCCCAGCATTTT. It translates to CASSPIAGFGSNQPQHF. V usage is TRBV25-1 and J usage is TRBJ1-5; D is perhaps TRBD1 (5 bases). CDR1 is MGHDK and CDR2 is SYGVNS in the germline V gene. The CDR3 loop spans 17 amino acids. With 5 bases removed from V and 1 base from J, the gap between germline ends came to 18 bases.

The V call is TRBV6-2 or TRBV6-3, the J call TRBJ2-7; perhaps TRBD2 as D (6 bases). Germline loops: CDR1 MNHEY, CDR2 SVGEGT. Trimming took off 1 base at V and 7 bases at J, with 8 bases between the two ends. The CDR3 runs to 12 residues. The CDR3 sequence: CASSYLGLEQYF. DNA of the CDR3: TGTGCCAGCAGTTACTTGGGACTGGAGCAGTACTTC.

The CDR3 reads CSVASNTEAFF. The DNA of the CDR3 is TGCAGCGTTGCCAGTAACACTGAAGCTTTCTTT. The chain carries TRBV29-1 and TRBJ1-1; D unclear. Germline CDR1 SQVTM, CDR2 ANQGSEA. V was shortened by 4 bases and J by 2 bases, with 5 bases between the two germline ends. The CDR3 is 11 residues long.

CDR3 coding DNA: TGTGCCAGCAGCTTATTCTCGGACAGTGAAGCTTTCTTT. It translates to CASSLFSDSEAFF. This rearrangement joins TRBV7-3 to TRBJ1-1, with D tentatively TRBD1 (6 bases). V was pared by 2 bases and J by 7 bases, with 11 bases between. Germline V gene data show CDR1 as SGHTA and CDR2 as FQGTGA. This CDR3 has 13 amino acids.

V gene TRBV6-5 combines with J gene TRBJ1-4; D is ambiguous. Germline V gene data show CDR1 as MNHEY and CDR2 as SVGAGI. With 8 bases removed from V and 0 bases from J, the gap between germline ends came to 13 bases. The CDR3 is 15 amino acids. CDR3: CASGPNSPTNEKLFF. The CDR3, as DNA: TGTGCCAGCGGGCCCAACAGTCCAACTAATGAAAAACTGTTTTTT.

Here the CDR3 reads CASSVGQQGWGEQYF. The CDR3 region has the DNA TGTGCCAGCAGCGTAGGACAACAGGGCTGGGGCGAGCAGTACTTC. V is TRBV9 and J is TRBJ2-7, with D possibly TRBD1 on 6 matching bases. Germline V gene lookup returns CDR1 SGDLS and CDR2 YYNGEE. V lost 0 bases to trimming and J lost 6 bases, with 16 bases between them. This CDR3 contains 15 residues.

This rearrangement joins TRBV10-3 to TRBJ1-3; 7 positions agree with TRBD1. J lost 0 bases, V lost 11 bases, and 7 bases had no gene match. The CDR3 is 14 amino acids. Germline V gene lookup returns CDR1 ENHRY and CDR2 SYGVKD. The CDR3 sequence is CAVQGSFSGNTIYF. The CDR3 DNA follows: TGTGCCGTACAGGGGTCCTTCTCTGGAAACACCATATATTTT.

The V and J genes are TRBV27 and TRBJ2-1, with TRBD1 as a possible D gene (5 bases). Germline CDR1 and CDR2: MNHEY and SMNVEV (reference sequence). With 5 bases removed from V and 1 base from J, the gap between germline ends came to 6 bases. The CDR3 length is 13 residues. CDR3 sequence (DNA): TGTGCCAGCAGTCCAGGGTCCTACAATGAGCAGTTCTTC. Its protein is CASSPGSYNEQFF.

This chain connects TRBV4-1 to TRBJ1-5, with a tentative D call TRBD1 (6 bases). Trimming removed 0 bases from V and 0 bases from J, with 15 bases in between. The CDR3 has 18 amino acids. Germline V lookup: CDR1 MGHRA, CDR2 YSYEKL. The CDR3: CASSQDQRGGDSNQPQHF. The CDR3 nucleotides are TGCGCCAGCAGCCAAGATCAAAGGGGGGGGGATAGCAATCAGCCCCAGCATTTT.

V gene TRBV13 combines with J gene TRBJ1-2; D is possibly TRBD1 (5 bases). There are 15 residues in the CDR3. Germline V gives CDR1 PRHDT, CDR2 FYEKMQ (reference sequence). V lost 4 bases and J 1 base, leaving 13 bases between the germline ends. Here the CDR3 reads CASSSTGHLNYGYTF. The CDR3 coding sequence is TGTGCCAGCAGCTCCACCGGACACCTTAACTATGGCTACACCTTC.

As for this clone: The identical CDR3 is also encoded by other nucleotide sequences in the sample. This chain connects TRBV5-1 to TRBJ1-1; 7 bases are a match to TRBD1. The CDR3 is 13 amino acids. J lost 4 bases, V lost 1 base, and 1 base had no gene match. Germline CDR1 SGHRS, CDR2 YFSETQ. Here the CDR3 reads CASSLKGATEAFF. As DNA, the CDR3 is TGCGCCAGCAGCTTGAAGGGGGCCACTGAAGCTTTCTTT. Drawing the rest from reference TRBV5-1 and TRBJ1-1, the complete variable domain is KAGVTQTPRYLIKTRGQQVTLSCSPISGHRSVSWYQQTPGQGLQFLFEYFSETQRNKGNFPGRFSGRQFSNSRSEMNVSTLELGDSALYLCASSLKGATEAFFGQGTRLTVV.

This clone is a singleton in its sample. The CDR3 here is CASHRGPGHYGYTF. The CDR3 nucleotides are TGTGCCAGCCACAGGGGACCCGGCCACTATGGCTACACCTTC. V and J are TRBV6-5 and TRBJ1-2, with TRBD1 identical over 7 bases. After removal of 8 bases from V and 3 bases from J, the junction contained 9 bases not matched to a gene. Germline CDR1 reads MNHEY; CDR2 reads SVGAGI. This CDR3 contains 14 residues.

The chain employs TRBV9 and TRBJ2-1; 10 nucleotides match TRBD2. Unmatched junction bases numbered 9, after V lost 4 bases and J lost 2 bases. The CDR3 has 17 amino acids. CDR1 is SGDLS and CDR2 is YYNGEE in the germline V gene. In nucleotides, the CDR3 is TGTGCCAGCAGCCCACACCCCGGACTAGCGGCCTACAATGAGCAGTTCTTC. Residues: CASSPHPGLAAYNEQFF. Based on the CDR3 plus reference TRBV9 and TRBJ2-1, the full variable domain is DSGVTQTPKHLITATGQRVTLRCSPRSGDLSVYWYQQSLDQGLQFLIQYYNGEERAKGNILERFSAQQFPDLHSELNLSSLELGDSALYFCASSPHPGLAAYNEQFFGPGTRLTVL.

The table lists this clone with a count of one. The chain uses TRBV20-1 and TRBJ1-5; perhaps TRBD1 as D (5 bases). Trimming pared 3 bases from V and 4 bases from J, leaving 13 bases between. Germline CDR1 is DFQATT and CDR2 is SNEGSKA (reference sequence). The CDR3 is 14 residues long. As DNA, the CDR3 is TGCAGTGCTAGTTATCGACAGACAAATCAGCCCCAGCATTTT. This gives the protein CSASYRQTNQPQHF.

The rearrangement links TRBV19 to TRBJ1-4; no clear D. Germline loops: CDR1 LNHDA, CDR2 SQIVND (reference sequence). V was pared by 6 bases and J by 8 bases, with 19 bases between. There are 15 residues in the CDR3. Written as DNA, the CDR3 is TGTGCCAGTAGCACTCCGGGCGGTTCGGGGGAAAAACTGTTTTTT. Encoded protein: CASSTPGGSGEKLFF.

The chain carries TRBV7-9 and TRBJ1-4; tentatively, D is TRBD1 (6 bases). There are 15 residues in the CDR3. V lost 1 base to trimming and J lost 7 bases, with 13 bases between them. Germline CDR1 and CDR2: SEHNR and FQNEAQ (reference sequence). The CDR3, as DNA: TGTGCCAGCAGCTTAGTCGGGGGGCGGGCTGAAAAACTGTTTTTT. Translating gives CASSLVGGRAEKLFF.

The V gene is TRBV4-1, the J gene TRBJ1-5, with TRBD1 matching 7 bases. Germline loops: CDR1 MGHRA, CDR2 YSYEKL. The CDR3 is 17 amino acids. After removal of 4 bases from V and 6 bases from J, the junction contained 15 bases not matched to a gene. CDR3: CASSPRTGGQVSQPQHF. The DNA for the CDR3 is TGCGCCAGCAGCCCGCGGACCGGTGGACAGGTTAGTCAGCCCCAGCATTTT.

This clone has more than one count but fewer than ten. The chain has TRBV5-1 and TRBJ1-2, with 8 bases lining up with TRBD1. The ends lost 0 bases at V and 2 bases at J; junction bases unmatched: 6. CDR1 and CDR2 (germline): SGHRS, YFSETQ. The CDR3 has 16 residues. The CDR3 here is CASSLGTGGTNYGYTF. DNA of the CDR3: TGCGCCAGCAGCTTGGGCACAGGGGGGACGAACTATGGCTACACCTTC.